The clone carrying this T cell receptor (beta chain) was picked up many times. Its antigen remains unidentified. This entry comes from a study of response to subunit inactivated influenza vaccine. General study results and limits: The authors proposed limited new T cell recruitment per seasonal influenza vaccination.

The germline V gene encodes CDR1 MDHEN and CDR2 SYDVKM. CDR3 length: 13 residues. V was pared by 5 bases and J by 10 bases, with 15 bases between. TCRdb processed the RT-PCR reads anew with MiXCR; each CDR3 protein has one entry. The table has around 490,000 distinct CDR3 sequences, approximately 7.7% seen once. This clonotype was obtained from a man between 50 and 69 years old who received an inactivated influenza vaccine. The rearrangement links TRBV28 to TRBJ2-1; D is perhaps TRBD2 (5 bases). This material consisted of PBMCs from blood, taken 23 months after vaccination. The CDR3: CASSTGLIPEQFF. CDR3 nucleotides: TGTGCCAGCAGTACCGGACTGATCCCCGAGCAGTTCTTC.